The clone carrying this TCR beta chain has a count of ten or more. What it recognizes is unknown. The data are from a study of read filtering for tumor transcriptome and immune sequencing. From approximately 430 ng of RNA, a library with molecular barcoded alpha/delta and beta/gamma adaptors was made. Each CDR3 protein is one row after TCRdb ran MiXCR on the reads. The table lists approximately 41,000 distinct CDR3 sequences, roughly 13% of them singletons, with approximately 30% in the top ten. Regarding the study as a whole: Sorted CD138-negative bone marrow cells were not purified T cells. Compared with RNA-seq, IR-seq gave much higher clonotype depth and reliability.

V was cut by 1 base and J by 10 bases, with 2 bases left in between. The CDR3 length is 11 residues. Per germline, CDR1 MGHRA and CDR2 YSYEKL. V gene TRBV4-1 combines with J gene TRBJ1-6; D not certain. The sequence derives from a donor at least 40 years old with multiple myeloma. The sequenced sample was a population of CD138-negative cells sorted from bone marrow. The CDR3 here is CASSQGSPLHF. The CDR3 nucleotides read TGCGCCAGCAGCCAAGGATCACCCCTCCACTTT.